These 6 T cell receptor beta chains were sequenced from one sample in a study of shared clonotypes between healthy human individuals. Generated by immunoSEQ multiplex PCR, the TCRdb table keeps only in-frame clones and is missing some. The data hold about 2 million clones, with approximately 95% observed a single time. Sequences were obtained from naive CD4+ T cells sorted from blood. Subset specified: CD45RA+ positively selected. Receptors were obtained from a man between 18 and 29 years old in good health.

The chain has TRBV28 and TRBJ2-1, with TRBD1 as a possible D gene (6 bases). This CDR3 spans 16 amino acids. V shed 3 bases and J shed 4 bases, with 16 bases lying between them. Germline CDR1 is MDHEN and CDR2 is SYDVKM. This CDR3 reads CASSFGGLKSYNEQFF. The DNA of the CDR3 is TGTGCCAGCAGTTTTGGGGGCCTTAAATCATACAATGAGCAGTTCTTC.

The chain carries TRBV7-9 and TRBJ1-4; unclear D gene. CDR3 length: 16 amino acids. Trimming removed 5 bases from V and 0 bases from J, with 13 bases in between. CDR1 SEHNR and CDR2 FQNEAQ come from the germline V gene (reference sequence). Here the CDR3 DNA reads TGTGCCAGCAGCGTAACCCGGACGACAACTAATGAAAAACTGTTTTTT. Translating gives CASSVTRTTTNEKLFF. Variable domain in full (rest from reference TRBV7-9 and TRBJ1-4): DTGVSQNPRHKITKRGQNVTFRCDPISEHNRLYWYRQTLGQGPEFLTYFQNEAQLEKSRLLSDRFSAERPKGSFSTLEIQRTEQGDSAMYLCASSVTRTTTNEKLFFGSGTQLSVL.

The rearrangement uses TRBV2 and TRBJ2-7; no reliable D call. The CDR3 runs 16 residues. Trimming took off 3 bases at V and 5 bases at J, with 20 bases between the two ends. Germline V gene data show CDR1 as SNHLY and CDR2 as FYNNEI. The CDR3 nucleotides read TGTGCCAGCAGTGATTTTCGGGCAGGACGTCCCCACGAGCAGTACTTC. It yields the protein CASSDFRAGRPHEQYF.

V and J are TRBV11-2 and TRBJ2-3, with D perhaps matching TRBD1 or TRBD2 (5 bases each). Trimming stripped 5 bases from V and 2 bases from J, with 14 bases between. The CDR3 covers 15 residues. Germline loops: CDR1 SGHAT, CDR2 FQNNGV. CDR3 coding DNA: TGTGCCAGCAGCCCCACGGGACGGTCCACAGATACGCAGTATTTT. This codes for CASSPTGRSTDTQYF.

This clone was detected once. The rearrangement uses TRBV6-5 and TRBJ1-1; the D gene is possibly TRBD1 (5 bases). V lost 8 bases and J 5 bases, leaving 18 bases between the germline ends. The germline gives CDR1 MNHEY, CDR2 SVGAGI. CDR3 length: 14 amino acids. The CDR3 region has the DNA TGTGCCAGCGCCCCCGGGGCCCTAGGGACTGAAGCTTTCTTT. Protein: CASAPGALGTEAFF.

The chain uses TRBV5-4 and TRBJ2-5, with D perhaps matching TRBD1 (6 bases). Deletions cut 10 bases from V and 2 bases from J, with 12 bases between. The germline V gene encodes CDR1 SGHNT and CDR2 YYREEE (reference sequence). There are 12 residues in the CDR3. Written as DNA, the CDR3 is TGTGCCGGGGGTAGGGGGCAAGAGACCCAGTACTTC. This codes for CAGGRGQETQYF.